This T cell receptor (beta chain) was retrieved from a study of identical twins. This CDR3 comprises 15 residues. Germline V gives CDR1 SGHDT, CDR2 YYEEEE. In TCRdb, the 5' RACE reads were re-called with MiXCR into one record per CDR3 protein. The sample yields 1.5 million to 2 million distinct CDR3 sequences, about 30% seen once. Concerning this clonotype itself: The junction differs from germline at one of its ends, possibly a read error.

Material for sequencing was cord blood. The V gene is TRBV5-6, the J gene TRBJ2-7, with 10 bases aligning to TRBD2. This receptor was identified in a newborn girl in good health. The CDR3 DNA is TGTGCCAGCAGCTCCATAGCGGGAGGTTCCTACGAGCAGGACTTC. Its translation is CASSSIAGGSYEQDF.